The text below deals with one T cell receptor beta chain. What it recognizes is unknown. Assay: immunoSEQ multiplex PCR; the TCRdb copy retains only in-frame clones and omits some. This table holds more than 50,000 clones, about 80% found once. Sequencing in the ViraFEST assay came after antigen-specific CD4+ T cells had been expanded with viral peptide pools, which were used to stimulate PBMC. At the end of 10 days of culture, CD4+ T cells were isolated. Vaccination of participants consisted of two doses of either the BNT162b2 or mRNA-1273 vaccine. Nucleocapsid antibody tests were negative, and the vaccine recipients had no prior SARS-CoV-2 infection. Wells containing a few million PBMC each were cultured with roughly 10 IU/ml IL-2 and around 10 ug/ml peptides. The sample belongs to a study of vaccination effects on CD4 cells after COVID-19. Study as a whole: Post-vaccine draws lagged the second dose by a median of 72 days. Study-wide results and caveats: There was only 1 of 255 vaccine-induced clones in healthy vaccinees that cross-reacted with common cold coronaviruses.

The CDR3 has 13 amino acids. Germline assignment: CDR1 SNHLY and CDR2 FYNNEI. Trimming stripped 4 bases from V and 1 base from J, with 4 bases between. This chain uses TRBV2 with TRBJ2-2; no clear D. The sequencing here drew on CD4+ T cells from PBMCs cultured with HCoV-OC43 spike peptides, taken after COVID-19 vaccination. Subset given: HCoV-OC43 spike overlapping peptide pool stimulation. The receptor's source is a human donor who received a COVID-19 vaccine. CDR3 region: CASSVKNTGELFF. Written as DNA, the CDR3 is TGTGCCAGCAGTGTCAAGAACACCGGGGAGCTGTTTTTT.